The 16 T cell receptor beta chains presented below share a single source sample, sequenced in a study of T-cell memory formation after mild COVID-19. TCRdb re-analysed the 5' RACE reads in MiXCR, keeping a single row per CDR3 protein. The table has roughly 150,000 distinct CDR3 sequences, 14% seen once. The sequenced sample was PBMCs or a T cell subset sorted from them (not recorded which). Source of these receptors: an adult woman who had mild COVID-19 (a few samples of this study predate the infection). Cell type and time point are not known.

J is TRBJ1-1 and V is TRBV2; 9 bases are a match to TRBD1. J was trimmed by 6 bases and V by 10 bases; bases with no gene match: 9. CDR1 and CDR2 (germline): SNHLY, FYNNEI. This CDR3 has 13 amino acids. CDR3 sequence: CATSTGGYSEAFF. CDR3 sequence (DNA): TGTGCCACCTCGACAGGGGGTTATTCTGAAGCTTTCTTT. The entire variable domain, with the rest obtained from reference TRBV2 and TRBJ1-1, is as follows: EPEVTQTPSHQVTQMGQEVILRCVPISNHLYFYWYRQILGQKVEFLVSFYNNEISEKSEIFDDQFSVERPDGSNFTLKIRSTKLEDSAMYFCATSTGGYSEAFFGQGTRLTVV.

This clonotype was observed a few times. The chain joins TRBV7-6 to TRBJ2-7, with 11 bases that match TRBD2. With V trimmed by 5 bases and J by 0 bases, 6 bases remained unmatched. CDR1 and CDR2 (germline): SGHVS, FNYEAQ. CDR3 length: 16 residues. The CDR3 DNA reads TGTGCCAGCAGCCCAACTAGCGGGGGCGACTCCTACGAGCAGTACTTC. Its translation: CASSPTSGGDSYEQYF.

In its sample, this clonotype was seen a few times. The V gene is TRBV7-9, the J gene TRBJ2-5; D could derive from TRBD1 or TRBD2 (5 bases each). With 0 bases removed from V and 0 bases from J, the gap between germline ends came to 8 bases. The germline CDR1 and CDR2 sequences are SEHNR and FQNEAQ (reference sequence). The CDR3 spans 15 residues. CDR3 bases: TGTGCCAGCAGCTTAGCGGGGGAGTACCAAGAGACCCAGTACTTC. This gives the protein CASSLAGEYQETQYF.

This clonotype was seen more than once but under ten times. This sequence joins TRBV12-3 or TRBV12-4 and TRBJ2-6; D is possibly TRBD2 (6 bases). Trimming left V 3 bases short and J 12 bases short, with 6 bases between. The length of the CDR3 is 11 residues. CDR3 sequence: CASSLGGVLTF. The CDR3 nucleotides are TGTGCCAGCAGTTTGGGGGGCGTCCTGACTTTC.

The chain combines TRBV11-2 with TRBJ1-6, with 9 bases lining up with TRBD1. V shed 0 bases, J shed 8 bases, and the junction held 17 bases outside the gene matches. The germline V gene has CDR1 SGHAT and CDR2 FQNNGV. The CDR3 has 20 residues. CDR3 DNA: TGTGCCAGCAGCTTAGATGATTTCGGGACAGGGCCTAATCTAGATTCACCCCTCCACTTT. Its translation: CASSLDDFGTGPNLDSPLHF.

This chain connects TRBV10-3 to TRBJ2-6; tentative D call: TRBD1 (6 bases). The ends were cut back, 6 bases at V and 0 bases at J, with 6 bases in the middle. The CDR3 runs to 14 residues. CDR1 ENHRY and CDR2 SYGVKD come from the germline V gene. The CDR3 DNA sequence: TGTGCCATCAGGGACAGCTCTGGGGCCAACGTCCTGACTTTC. Protein: CAIRDSSGANVLTF.

This chain links TRBV7-6 with TRBJ2-2, with 9 bases identical to TRBD2. CDR1 is SGHVS and CDR2 is FNYEAQ in the germline V gene. The CDR3 runs 14 residues. Losses at the gene ends were 8 bases for V and 0 bases for J; bases not matched to a gene: 1. CDR3 coding DNA: TGTGCCAGCGGCGGGAGGGCGAACACCGGGGAGCTGTTTTTT. It encodes CASGGRANTGELFF.

The rearrangement uses TRBV7-9 and TRBJ2-1, with a tentative D call TRBD2 (6 bases). CDR3 length equals 17 residues. CDR1 and CDR2 from the germline V gene are SEHNR and FQNEAQ (reference sequence). The V gene lost 6 bases and the J gene lost 2 bases, with 20 bases spanning the gap. The CDR3 region has the DNA TGTGCCAGCAGGAGCCGGGACTCGGTACTTCCCTACAATGAGCAGTTCTTC. Its protein product is CASRSRDSVLPYNEQFF.

This clonotype was observed a handful of times. The genes are TRBV20-1 and TRBJ1-2, with 10 bases that match TRBD1. V was clipped by 5 bases and J by 3 bases; unmatched bases: 9. The CDR3 covers 15 residues. Germline V gene sequence: CDR1 DFQATT, CDR2 SNEGSKA (reference sequence). CDR3 loop: CSALPRDRGDYGYTF. The CDR3, as DNA: TGCAGTGCTCTGCCCCGGGACAGGGGCGACTATGGCTACACCTTC.

The table lists this clonotype with a few counts. The chain uses TRBV12-3 or TRBV12-4 and TRBJ2-7; TRBD2 matches at 7 bases. The CDR3 sequence is 13 residues long. J lost 4 bases, V lost 2 bases, and 2 bases had no gene match. Here the CDR3 DNA reads TGTGCCAGCAGTTTACAGGGAGGGTACGAGCAGTACTTC. Translated: CASSLQGGYEQYF.

The rearrangement uses TRBV18 and TRBJ2-2; 7 positions agree with TRBD1. With V trimmed by 2 bases and J by 3 bases, 15 bases remained unmatched. Germline CDR1 and CDR2: KGHSH and LQKENI. The CDR3 covers 19 residues. CDR3 sequence: CASSPEGQTVSLYTGELFF. In DNA form, the CDR3 reads TGTGCCAGCTCACCAGAGGGACAGACCGTATCCTTGTACACCGGGGAGCTGTTTTTT.

V gene TRBV5-1 combines with J gene TRBJ1-1; D may be TRBD1 (5 bases). The CDR3 covers 17 residues. V was shortened by 3 bases and J by 5 bases, with 23 bases between the two germline ends. In germline, CDR1 is SGHRS, CDR2 YFSETQ. The CDR3 DNA sequence: TGCGCCAGCAGCTCCCCTCGCGGCAGGGAAGGAGATACTGAAGCTTTCTTT. This translates into CASSSPRGREGDTEAFF.

This clonotype was observed many times. V is TRBV11-3 and J is TRBJ2-1; TRBD2 matches 11 bases. V trimming: 0 bases; J trimming: 7 bases; junction bases outside the gene matches: 2. This CDR3 spans 15 amino acids. CDR1 and CDR2 from the germline V gene are SGHNT and YENEEA. This CDR3 reads CASSLELAGDNEQFF. The CDR3 DNA is TGTGCCAGCAGCTTAGAACTAGCGGGAGATAATGAGCAGTTCTTC.

The table lists this clonotype with a few counts. CDR3 sequence reads: CASSPDRGSNEKLFF. In nucleotides, the CDR3 is TGTGCCAGCAGCCCGGACAGGGGCTCTAATGAAAAACTGTTTTTT. This chain connects TRBV7-9 to TRBJ1-4, with 9 bases aligning to TRBD1. Germline CDR1 is SEHNR and CDR2 is FQNEAQ (reference sequence). The CDR3 spans 15 residues. V trimming: 5 bases; J trimming: 3 bases; junction bases outside the gene matches: 4.

The chain couples TRBV20-1 to TRBJ1-1; possible D gene TRBD1, 5 bases. Germline CDR1 is DFQATT and CDR2 is SNEGSKA (reference sequence). The CDR3 has 11 residues. The ends were cut back, 6 bases at V and 7 bases at J, with 12 bases in the middle. The CDR3 spells CSAKRTGEAFF. The CDR3 nucleotides read TGCAGTGCCAAAAGAACAGGTGAAGCTTTCTTT.

This clonotype was picked up a small number of times. The J gene is TRBJ2-1, the V gene TRBV29-1; 7 positions agree with TRBD1. This CDR3 region has 15 residues. Trimming removed 3 bases from V and 3 bases from J; junction bases left unmatched: 8. Germline V gene data show CDR1 as SQVTM and CDR2 as ANQGSEA. This CDR3 reads CSVEDDRVLYNEQFF. The CDR3 DNA sequence: TGCAGCGTTGAGGATGACAGGGTCCTCTACAATGAGCAGTTCTTC.